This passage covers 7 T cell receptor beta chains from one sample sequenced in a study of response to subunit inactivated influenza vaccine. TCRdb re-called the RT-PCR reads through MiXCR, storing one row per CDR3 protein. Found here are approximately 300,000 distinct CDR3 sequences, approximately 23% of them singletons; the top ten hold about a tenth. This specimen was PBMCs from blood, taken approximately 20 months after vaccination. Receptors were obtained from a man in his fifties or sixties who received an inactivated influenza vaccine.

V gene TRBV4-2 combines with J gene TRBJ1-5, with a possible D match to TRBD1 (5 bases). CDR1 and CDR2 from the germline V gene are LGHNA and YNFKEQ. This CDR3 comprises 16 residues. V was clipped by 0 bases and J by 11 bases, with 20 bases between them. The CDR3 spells CASSQDYVKGGAAQHF. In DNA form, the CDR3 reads TGTGCCAGCAGCCAAGATTACGTTAAGGGCGGGGCGGCCCAGCATTTT.

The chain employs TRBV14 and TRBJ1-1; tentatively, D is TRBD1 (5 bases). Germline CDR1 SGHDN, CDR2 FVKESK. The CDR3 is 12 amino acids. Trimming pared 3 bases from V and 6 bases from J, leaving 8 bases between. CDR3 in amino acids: CASSQGTAEAFF. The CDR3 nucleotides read TGTGCCAGCAGCCAGGGGACGGCTGAAGCTTTCTTT.

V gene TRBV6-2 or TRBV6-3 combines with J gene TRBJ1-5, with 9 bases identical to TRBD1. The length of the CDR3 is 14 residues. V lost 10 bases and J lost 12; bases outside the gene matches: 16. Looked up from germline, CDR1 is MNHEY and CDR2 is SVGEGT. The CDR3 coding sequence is TGTGCCACCGAAGGGTGGGACAGGGAGCGCCTCCAGCATTTT. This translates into CATEGWDRERLQHF.

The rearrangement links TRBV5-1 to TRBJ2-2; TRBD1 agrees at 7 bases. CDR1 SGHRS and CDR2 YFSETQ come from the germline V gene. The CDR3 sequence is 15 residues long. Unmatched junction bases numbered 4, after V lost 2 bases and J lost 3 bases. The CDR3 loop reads CASSLQGSDTGELFF. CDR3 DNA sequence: TGCGCCAGCAGCTTACAGGGGTCTGACACCGGGGAGCTGTTTTTT.

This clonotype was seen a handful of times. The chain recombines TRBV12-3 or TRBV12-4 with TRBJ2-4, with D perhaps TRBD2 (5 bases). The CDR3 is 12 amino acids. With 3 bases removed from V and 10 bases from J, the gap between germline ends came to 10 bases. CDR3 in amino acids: CASSFPGTIQYF. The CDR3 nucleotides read TGTGCCAGCAGTTTTCCGGGAACTATTCAGTACTTC.

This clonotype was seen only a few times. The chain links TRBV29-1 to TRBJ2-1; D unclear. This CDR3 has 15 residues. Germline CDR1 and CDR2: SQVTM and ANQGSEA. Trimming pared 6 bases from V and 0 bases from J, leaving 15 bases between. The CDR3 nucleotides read TGCAGCGTCCCCGTTGGCAGCAGCTCCTACAATGAGCAGTTCTTC. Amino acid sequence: CSVPVGSSSYNEQFF.

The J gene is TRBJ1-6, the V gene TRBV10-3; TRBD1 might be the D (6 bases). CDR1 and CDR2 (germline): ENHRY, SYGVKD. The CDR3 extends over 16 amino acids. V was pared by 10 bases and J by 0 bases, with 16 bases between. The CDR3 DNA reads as TGTGCCACTCGCCTAGGACAGAGCTCCTATAATTCACCCCTCCACTTT. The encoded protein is CATRLGQSSYNSPLHF.